Listed below are T cell receptor beta chains from one sample, sequenced in a study of T cell repertoires in cytomegalovirus infection. Their target antigens are unknown. From the reads, TCRdb called clonotypes with MiXCR, one entry per CDR3 protein. The table lists approximately 50,000 distinct CDR3 sequences, about 20% of them singletons. Specimen: CD8+ T cells from cultured PBMCs, collected from culture after CMV antigen stimulation. The receptors here all came from a human donor in good health (CMV status not recorded). Some clones in this sample may be carry-over from other donors' samples. CDR3s include the opening cysteine and the closing phenylalanine or tryptophan. A D gene is named only where the DNA matches it firmly. For some rows the clone size is stated as once, few or many, or as a class when expanded; others skip it.

D,J,V,size,length,CDR3,DNA
.,TRBJ2-7,TRBV7-9,.,18,CASSLWTRPGRSSYEQYF,TGTGCCAGCAGCTTATGGACCAGGCCAGGGCGAAGCTCCTACGAGCAGTACTTC
TRBD1,TRBJ2-1,TRBV10-3,.,14,CAISEWGQGNEQFF,TGTGCCATCAGTGAATGGGGACAGGGCAATGAGCAGTTCTTC
.,TRBJ2-3,TRBV10-3,.,14,CAILDGLGSDTQYF,TGTGCCATCCTGGACGGCCTCGGGTCAGATACGCAGTATTTT
TRBD1,TRBJ1-4,TRBV5-4,.,17,CASSLDGLGTGDEKLFF,TGTGCCAGCAGCTTGGACGGATTGGGGACAGGGGATGAAAAACTGTTTTTT
TRBD2,TRBJ2-7,TRBV7-2,.,17,CASSGPSVAGGPWEQYF,TGTGCCAGCAGCGGCCCGTCGGTAGCGGGGGGGCCTTGGGAGCAGTACTTC
TRBD2,TRBJ2-7,TRBV6-2/TRBV6-3,.,15,CASSSAAGGLYEQYF,TGTGCCAGCAGTTCCGCAGCGGGGGGTCTCTACGAGCAGTACTTC
TRBD1,TRBJ2-1,TRBV10-2,.,15,CASNPTGTAYNEQFF,TGCGCCAGCAACCCTACCGGGACAGCATACAATGAGCAGTTCTTC
.,TRBJ2-7,TRBV2,.,14,CASTGRGRTYEQYF,TGTGCCAGCACTGGTCGGGGGAGAACCTACGAGCAGTACTTC
.,TRBJ1-5,TRBV11-1,.,13,CASSWGSNQPQHF,TGTGCCAGCAGTTGGGGGAGCAATCAGCCCCAGCATTTT
.,TRBJ2-1,TRBV6-6,few,15,CASSLRGAAYNEQFF,TGTGCCAGCAGTCTACGGGGGGCTGCCTACAATGAGCAGTTCTTC
TRBD2,TRBJ2-2,TRBV11-1,.,19,CASSSSLDLGGADTGELFF,TGTGCCAGCAGCTCCTCGCTCGACCTCGGGGGGGCCGACACCGGGGAGCTGTTTTTT
TRBD1,TRBJ2-5,TRBV6-1,.,17,CASSGGDRNRFQETQYF,TGTGCCAGCAGTGGGGGGGACAGGAACAGATTCCAAGAGACCCAGTACTTC
.,TRBJ1-1,TRBV29-1,.,12,CSVVVAETEAFF,TGCAGCGTTGTAGTGGCAGAGACTGAAGCTTTCTTT
TRBD1,TRBJ2-1,TRBV12-5,few,14,CASGSGQVNNEQFF,TGTGCTAGTGGTTCGGGACAGGTCAACAATGAGCAGTTCTTC
.,TRBJ2-2,TRBV12-3/TRBV12-4,.,15,CASSSGQENTGELFF,TGTGCCAGCAGTTCGGGACAAGAGAACACCGGGGAGCTGTTTTTT
.,TRBJ1-1,TRBV7-9,few,16,CASSLAHLSRNTEAFF,TGTGCCAGCAGCTTAGCGCACTTAAGCAGGAACACTGAAGCTTTCTTT
.,TRBJ1-2,TRBV7-2,few,12,CASSLAARGYTF,TGTGCCAGCAGCTTAGCTGCTCGTGGCTACACCTTC
TRBD2,TRBJ2-3,TRBV28,.,15,CASTLSGADTDTQYF,TGTGCCAGCACCCTTAGCGGGGCGGACACAGATACGCAGTATTTT
.,TRBJ2-1,TRBV5-4,.,13,CAIREGSYNEQFF,TGTGCCATCCGCGAGGGCTCCTACAATGAGCAGTTCTTC
.,TRBJ2-1,TRBV7-9,.,14,CASSHGGAYNEQFF,TGTGCCAGCAGCCACGGCGGGGCATACAATGAGCAGTTCTTC
TRBD1,TRBJ2-7,TRBV20-1,.,13,CSAGDRGPYEQYF,TGCAGTGCCGGGGACAGGGGCCCCTACGAGCAGTACTTC
.,TRBJ2-3,TRBV6-1,.,14,CASREVGGPDTQYF,TGTGCCAGCAGGGAGGTGGGGGGGCCAGATACGCAGTATTTT
.,TRBJ2-3,TRBV4-3,few,19,CASSQEGRGPSPGTDTQYF,TGCGCCAGCAGCCAAGAGGGTCGGGGGCCGTCCCCGGGCACAGATACGCAGTATTTT
TRBD1,TRBJ2-7,TRBV6-5,.,13,CASGGQGADEQYF,TGTGCCAGCGGGGGACAGGGGGCGGACGAGCAGTACTTC
.,TRBJ1-5,TRBV20-1,few,14,CSAHRGGAGQPQHF,TGCAGTGCACACCGGGGGGGCGCGGGTCAGCCCCAGCATTTT
.,TRBJ1-1,TRBV7-3,few,17,CASRAPGSQPGDTEAFF,TGTGCCAGCAGGGCCCCAGGATCCCAACCGGGGGACACTGAAGCTTTCTTT
.,TRBJ1-1,TRBV7-3,.,14,CASSPSGSGTEAFF,TGTGCCAGCAGCCCCTCGGGGTCCGGCACTGAAGCTTTCTTT
TRBD1,TRBJ1-1,TRBV29-1,.,14,CSVALRDRGTEAFF,TGCAGCGTTGCGCTGCGGGACAGGGGGACTGAAGCTTTCTTT
TRBD1,TRBJ1-1,TRBV7-8,.,15,CASSLRDRGIPEAFF,TGTGCCAGCAGCTTACGGGACAGGGGTATCCCTGAAGCTTTCTTT
TRBD2,TRBJ2-1,TRBV19,few,15,CASSMDQRGITEQFF,TGTGCCAGTAGTATGGACCAGCGGGGAATTACAGAGCAGTTCTTC
.,TRBJ2-7,TRBV12-3/TRBV12-4,.,13,CASSHGQPYEQYF,TGTGCCAGCAGCCACGGACAGCCTTACGAGCAGTACTTC
TRBD1,TRBJ2-7,TRBV7-2,.,15,CASSSPGTGTYEQYF,TGTGCCAGCAGCTCTCCCGGGACAGGGACCTACGAGCAGTACTTC
.,TRBJ2-1,TRBV6-5,few,14,CASSYSGAPDEQFF,TGTGCCAGCAGTTACTCGGGGGCGCCCGATGAGCAGTTCTTC
.,TRBJ1-2,TRBV4-1,few,17,CASSQLDRLETDYGYTF,TGCGCCAGCAGCCAATTAGACAGGCTAGAGACGGACTATGGCTACACCTTC
.,TRBJ1-5,TRBV29-1,.,13,CSVEGGFGQPQHF,TGCAGCGTTGAAGGGGGATTCGGGCAGCCCCAGCATTTT
.,TRBJ1-1,TRBV7-9,few,15,CASSRPRGANTEAFF,TGTGCCAGCAGCCGCCCACGGGGCGCGAACACTGAAGCTTTCTTT
.,TRBJ2-5,TRBV7-9,few,13,CASSLGGQETQYF,TGTGCCAGCAGCCTTGGAGGACAAGAGACCCAGTACTTC
.,TRBJ1-1,TRBV11-2,few,15,CASSFTRVGNTEAFF,TGTGCCAGCAGCTTCACCAGGGTAGGAAACACTGAAGCTTTCTTT
.,TRBJ1-5,TRBV12-3/TRBV12-4,.,14,CASSLRAGNQPQHF,TGTGCCAGCAGTTTAAGGGCAGGCAATCAGCCCCAGCATTTT
TRBD2,TRBJ2-7,TRBV4-1,.,15,CASSQGLAGDYEQYF,TGCGCCAGCAGCCAAGGACTAGCGGGGGATTACGAGCAGTACTTC
.,TRBJ2-1,TRBV7-8,few,17,CASSLVVSGNQYNEQFF,TGTGCCAGCAGCTTAGTTGTATCGGGTAATCAATACAATGAGCAGTTCTTC
TRBD2,TRBJ2-5,TRBV7-2,few,15,CASSPGGIPQETQYF,TGTGCCAGCAGCCCCGGGGGGATACCACAAGAGACCCAGTACTTC
.,TRBJ1-1,TRBV5-6,.,15,CASSLEGLSNTEAFF,TGTGCCAGCAGCTTGGAGGGGTTATCGAACACTGAAGCTTTCTTT
.,TRBJ2-5,TRBV5-1,.,16,CASSFPKRQGLETQYF,TGCGCCAGCAGCTTCCCCAAAAGACAGGGACTAGAGACCCAGTACTTC
.,TRBJ1-5,TRBV20-1,.,12,CSARAVNQPQHF,TGCAGTGCTAGAGCGGTCAATCAGCCCCAGCATTTT
.,TRBJ1-6,TRBV6-1,few,16,CASNTFTSSYNSPLHF,TGTGCCAGCAATACCTTTACAAGCTCCTATAATTCACCCCTCCACTTT
.,TRBJ1-3,TRBV12-3/TRBV12-4,.,14,CASSLTGLGNTIYF,TGTGCCAGCAGTTTAACAGGGTTAGGAAACACCATATATTTT
.,TRBJ2-1,TRBV7-9,few,16,CASSPNQGADYNEQFF,TGTGCCAGCAGCCCCAATCAAGGGGCGGATTACAATGAGCAGTTCTTC
.,TRBJ1-2,TRBV6-8,.,16,CASSYRVEKTNYGYTF,TGTGCCAGCAGTTACCGTGTTGAGAAGACTAACTATGGCTACACCTTC